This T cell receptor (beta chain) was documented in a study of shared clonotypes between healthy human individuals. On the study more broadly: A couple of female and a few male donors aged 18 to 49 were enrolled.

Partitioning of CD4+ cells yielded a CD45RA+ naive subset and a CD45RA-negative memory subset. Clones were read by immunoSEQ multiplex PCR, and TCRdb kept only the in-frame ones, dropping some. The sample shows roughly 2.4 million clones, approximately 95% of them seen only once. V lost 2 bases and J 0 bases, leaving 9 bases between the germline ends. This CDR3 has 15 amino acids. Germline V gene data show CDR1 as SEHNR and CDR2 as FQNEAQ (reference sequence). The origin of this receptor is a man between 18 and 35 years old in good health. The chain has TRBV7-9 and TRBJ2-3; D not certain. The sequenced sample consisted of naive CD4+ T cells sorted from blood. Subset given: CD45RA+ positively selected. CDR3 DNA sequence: TGTGCCAGCAGCTTATTGTCCGGGAGCACAGATACGCAGTATTTT. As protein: CASSLLSGSTDTQYF.